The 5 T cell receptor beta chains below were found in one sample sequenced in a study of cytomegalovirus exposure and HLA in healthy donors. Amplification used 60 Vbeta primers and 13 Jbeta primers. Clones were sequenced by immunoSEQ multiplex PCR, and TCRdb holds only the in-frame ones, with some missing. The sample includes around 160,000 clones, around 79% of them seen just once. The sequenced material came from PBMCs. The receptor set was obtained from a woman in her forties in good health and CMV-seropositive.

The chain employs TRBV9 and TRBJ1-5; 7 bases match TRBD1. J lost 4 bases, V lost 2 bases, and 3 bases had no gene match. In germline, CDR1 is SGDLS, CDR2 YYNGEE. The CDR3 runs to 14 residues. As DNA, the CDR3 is TGTGCCAGCAGCGTGGGGACAGCAAATCAGCCCCAGCATTTT. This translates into CASSVGTANQPQHF.

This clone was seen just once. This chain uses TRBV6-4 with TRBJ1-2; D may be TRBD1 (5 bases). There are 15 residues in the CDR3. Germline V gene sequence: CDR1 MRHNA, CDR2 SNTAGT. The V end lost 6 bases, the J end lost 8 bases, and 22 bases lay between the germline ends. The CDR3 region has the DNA TGTGCCAGCAGCCCTGTCCCCTCGGGGGTTGGGGGCTACACCTTC. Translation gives CASSPVPSGVGGYTF.

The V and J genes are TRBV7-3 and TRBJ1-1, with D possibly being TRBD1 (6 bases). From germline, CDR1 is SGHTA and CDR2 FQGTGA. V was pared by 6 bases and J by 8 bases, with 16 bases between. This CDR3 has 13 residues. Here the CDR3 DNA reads TGTGCCAGCAGAGAACCCGGGACACCAGAAGCTTTCTTT. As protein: CASREPGTPEAFF.

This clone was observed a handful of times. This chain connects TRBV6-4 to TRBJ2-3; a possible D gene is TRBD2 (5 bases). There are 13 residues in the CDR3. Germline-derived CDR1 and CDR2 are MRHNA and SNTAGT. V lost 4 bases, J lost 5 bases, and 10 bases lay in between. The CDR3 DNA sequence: TGTGCCAGCAGTGTTGACGGAGGAGATACGCAGTATTTT. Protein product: CASSVDGGDTQYF.

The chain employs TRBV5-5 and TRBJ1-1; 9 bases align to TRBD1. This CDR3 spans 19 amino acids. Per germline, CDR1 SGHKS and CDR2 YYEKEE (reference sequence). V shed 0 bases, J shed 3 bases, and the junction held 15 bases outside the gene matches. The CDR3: CASSLDEGDRVFTDTEAFF. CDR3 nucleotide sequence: TGTGCCAGCAGCTTGGACGAGGGGGACAGGGTGTTCACGGACACTGAAGCTTTCTTT.